This T cell receptor beta chain emerged from a study of T cells in Graves' hyperthyroidism and ophthalmopathy. Across the study: Peripheral blood was collected at initial diagnosis, before any treatment.

From RNA transcripts, TCR beta CDR3 regions were amplified. First-round RT-PCR with HTBI primers amplified the TCR CDR3 region. A single record per CDR3 protein comes from TCRdb applying MiXCR to the multiplex PCR reads. The sample consists of approximately 600,000 distinct CDR3 sequences, less than 25% of them appearing once. This clonotype was seen more than once but under ten times. Subjects with ophthalmopathy showed a Clinical Activity Score no lower than 3, a NOSPECS grade no lower than 4, and a duration shorter than 3 months. Uncontrolled infection, other autoimmune disease, pregnancy or lactation disqualified patients from enrolment. Sequenced: blood. This TCR was recovered from a man under 40 with Graves' ophthalmopathy.

Here the CDR3 reads CATSRDKSNEANEKLFF. In DNA form, the CDR3 reads TGTGCCACCAGCAGAGATAAGTCAAATGAGGCTAATGAAAAACTGTTTTTT. V usage is TRBV15 and J usage is TRBJ1-4; no clear D gene. The ends were cut back, 0 bases at V and 3 bases at J, with 14 bases in the middle. Per the germline V gene, CDR1 is LNHNV and CDR2 is YYDKDF (reference sequence). CDR3 size: 17 residues.